The 22 T cell receptor beta chains presented below share a single source sample, sequenced in a study of T cells in women clearing cervical HPV infection. The repertoire was sequenced with immunoSEQ multiplex PCR; TCRdb's copy has only in-frame clones and lacks some. Its table lists roughly 20,000 clones. Sequencing was done on a sample of blood buffy coat. The receptors shown here come from a woman between 18 and 75 years old with a cervical HPV16 infection that either progressed to CIN3+ or cleared (not recorded which).

On this clone: The CDR3 is cut off 3 residues early in the read; its end comes from the germline J gene. This chain links TRBV7-6 with TRBJ1-1; tentatively, D is TRBD1 (5 bases). CDR1 is SGHVS, CDR2 FNYEAQ, per germline. V shed 0 bases and J shed 7 bases, with 18 bases lying between them. The CDR3 is 16 amino acids. The CDR3 sequence is CASSLARGTGGGEAFF. Partial CDR3 DNA: TGTGCCAGCAGCTTAGCGCGGGGGACTGGGGGGGGTGAA.

On this clone itself: The read terminates 3 residues ahead of where the CDR3 ends, so the germline J gene completes it. V gene TRBV20-1 combines with J gene TRBJ1-2, with a weak D call TRBD1 (6 bases). V was trimmed by 0 bases and J by 4 bases, leaving 9 bases between them. This CDR3 contains 13 residues. Germline V CDR1 and CDR2: DFQATT, SNEGSKA (reference sequence). CDR3 DNA (partial): TGCAGTGCTAGAGAGGACAGCACCTATGGC. This encodes CSAREDSTYG. The CDR3 in full is CSAREDSTYGYTF.

Here the CDR3 reads CASSPSQGDSYEQYF. CDR3 DNA (partial): TGTGCCAGCTCACCCTCACAGGGGGATTCCTACGAG. This rearrangement joins TRBV18 to TRBJ2-7; 8 nucleotides agree with TRBD1. The read finishes 3 residues shy of the CDR3 end, and the germline J gene is used to complete it. Germline assignment: CDR1 KGHSH and CDR2 LQKENI. CDR3 length: 15 amino acids. With 3 bases clipped from V and 1 base from J, the junction kept 5 bases outside the gene matches.

A remark on this clone: The CDR3 end lies 3 residues beyond the end of the read and is filled in from the germline J gene. The V and J genes are TRBV28 and TRBJ1-5, with unresolved D. The CDR3 covers 11 residues. Germline V gene data show CDR1 as MDHEN and CDR2 as SYDVKM. The V gene lost 7 bases and the J gene lost 3 bases, with 4 bases spanning the gap. CDR3 sequence reads: CASTHNQPQHF. The CDR3 bases that were read are TGTGCCAGCACCCACAATCAGCCC. The variable domain in full, completed from reference TRBV28 and TRBJ1-5, reads DVKVTQSSRYLVKRTGEKVFLECVQDMDHENMFWYRQDPGLGLRLIYFSYDVKMKEKGDIPEGYSVSREKKERFSLILESASTNQTSMYLCASTHNQPQHFGDGTRLSIL.

As to this clone: The observed sequence ends 3 residues before the CDR3 terminus, with the missing tail filled in from the germline J gene. The rearrangement links TRBV2 to TRBJ1-5, with 9 bases fitting TRBD1. CDR3 size: 15 residues. Germline assignment: CDR1 SNHLY and CDR2 FYNNEI. Trimming at V came to 5 bases and at J to 2 bases, leaving 4 bases not matched to a gene. The CDR3: CASSSDRGGNQPQHF. The CDR3 bases that were read are TGTGCCAGCAGTTCGGACAGGGGAGGCAATCAGCCC.

CDR3 amino acids: CASSGTETNYGYTF. The CDR3 DNA, read in part, is TGTGCCAGCAGTGGGACAGAAACTAACTATGGC. The gene calls are TRBV2 and TRBJ1-2, with TRBD1 as a possible D gene (6 bases). The CDR3 goes on 3 residues after the read ends, and that part is filled in from the germline J gene. This CDR3 is built from 14 residues. With 4 bases removed from V and 0 bases from J, the gap between germline ends came to 9 bases. Germline V gene sequence: CDR1 SNHLY, CDR2 FYNNEI.

Comment on this clone: The read gets to within 3 residues of the CDR3 end, and the germline J gene fills in the rest. This chain connects TRBV30 to TRBJ2-3; 12 bases match TRBD1. The germline V gene has CDR1 GTSNPN and CDR2 SVGIG (reference sequence). The CDR3 runs to 15 residues. The part of the CDR3 DNA that was read is TGTGCCTGCGACCCGGGACAGGGGGCATTAGAGACG. It codes for CACDPGQGALET. The whole CDR3 is CACDPGQGALETQYF.

On this clone itself: The read is 3 residues too short to cover the CDR3 end, so that end is filled in from the germline J gene. The gene calls are TRBV5-1 and TRBJ2-3; D might be TRBD1 (5 bases). Germline lookup yields CDR1 SGHRS and CDR2 YFSETQ. The V end was cut by 4 bases, the J end by 4 bases, with 13 bases between. This CDR3 is 14 amino acids long. The CDR3 spells CASSRTTASDTQYF. The sequenced part of the CDR3 DNA is TGCGCCAGCAGCCGAACGACAGCTTCAGATACG. The whole variable domain, remainder taken from reference TRBV5-1 and TRBJ2-3, is KAGVTQTPRYLIKTRGQQVTLSCSPISGHRSVSWYQQTPGQGLQFLFEYFSETQRNKGNFPGRFSGRQFSNSRSEMNVSTLELGDSALYLCASSRTTASDTQYFGPGTRLTVL.

Turning to this clone: Read sequence stops 3 residues before the CDR3 end, and the germline J gene provides the missing end. This chain connects TRBV2 to TRBJ1-5, with TRBD1 as a possible D gene (6 bases). Germline assignment: CDR1 SNHLY and CDR2 FYNNEI. V shed 0 bases and J shed 4 bases, with 7 bases lying between them. The length of the CDR3 is 14 residues. The CDR3 bases that were read are TGTGCCAGCAGTGAAGCGAGGGGGAATCAGCCC. Translated: CASSEARGNQP. The full CDR3 sequence reads CASSEARGNQPQHF.

Comment on this clone: Read sequence stops 3 residues before the CDR3 end, and the germline J gene provides the missing end. V and J are TRBV7-2 and TRBJ2-5, with D unresolved. Trimming pared 5 bases from V and 5 bases from J, leaving 6 bases between. The germline gives CDR1 SGHTA, CDR2 FQGNSA. This CDR3 has 11 residues. The CDR3 reads CASSPGETQYF. CDR3 DNA (partial): TGTGCCAGCAGCCCCGGGGAGACC.

As for this clone: The read ends 3 residues early relative to the CDR3; the germline J gene fills the gap. The rearrangement uses TRBV6-2 or TRBV6-3 and TRBJ1-4, with D maybe TRBD1 (6 bases). V lost 2 bases and J lost 1, with 8 bases in between. The CDR3 is made up of 15 amino acids. Germline lookup yields CDR1 MNHEY and CDR2 SVGEGT. CDR3 DNA, as far as it was read: TGTGCCAGCAGTTACAGAGGGGGAACTAATGAAAAA. Amino acids: CASSYRGGTNEK. The whole CDR3 region reads CASSYRGGTNEKLFF.

Concerning this clone: Coverage ceases 3 residues before the CDR3 finishes, and the germline J gene fills in the end. The chain has TRBV6-2 or TRBV6-3 and TRBJ2-5; D may be TRBD1 (5 bases). CDR1 MNHEY and CDR2 SVGEGT come from the germline V gene. The CDR3 consists of 14 residues. V lost 7 bases, J lost 2 bases, and 14 bases lay in between. The CDR3 reads CASTRWQGQETQYF. The covered CDR3 bases are TGTGCCAGCACCAGATGGCAGGGTCAAGAGACC.

Worth noting for this clone: Sequencing ends 3 residues short of the CDR3 end; the germline J gene provides the rest. The V and J genes are TRBV12-5 and TRBJ2-1, with D possibly being TRBD2 (6 bases). The CDR3 consists of 14 residues. Trimming shortened V by 4 bases and J by 9 bases, and 16 bases separated the two germline ends. From germline, CDR1 is LGHNT and CDR2 FRNRAP. The CDR3 DNA, read in part, is TGTGCTAGTGGTTCCGTTGGACTAATTGGTGAG. The encoded protein is CASGSVGLIGE. The CDR3 as a whole reads CASGSVGLIGEQFF.

The CDR3 DNA, read in part, is TGCGCCAGCAGCTTGGCCGAGGGGCAGCCC. Protein sequence: CASSLAEGQP. The entire CDR3 protein reads CASSLAEGQPQHF. The rearrangement joins TRBV5-1 to TRBJ1-5, with a weak D call TRBD1 (5 bases). The sequenced fragment ends 3 residues before the CDR3 boundary, so the rest is inferred from the germline J gene. The germline CDR1 and CDR2 sequences are SGHRS and YFSETQ. The CDR3 runs 13 residues. Trimming left V 0 bases short and J 7 bases short, with 8 bases between.

With respect to this clone: The CDR3 end is not reached by the read, which stops 3 residues before it; the germline J gene fills it in. J is TRBJ2-2 and V is TRBV19; 9 bases fit TRBD1. This CDR3 is built from 15 residues. Per the germline V gene, CDR1 is LNHDA and CDR2 is SQIVND (reference sequence). The part of the CDR3 DNA that was read is TGTGCCAGTAGCGGACAGGGGAATGGTAATGAAAAG. Translating it yields CASSGQGNGNEK. The full CDR3 protein reads CASSGQGNGNEKLFF.

A remark on this clone: The sequence runs out 3 residues before the end of the CDR3; the remainder is reconstructed from the germline J gene. The chain has TRBV20-1 and TRBJ1-2; the D gene is possibly TRBD1 (6 bases). CDR3 length: 16 residues. Germline CDR1 reads DFQATT; CDR2 reads SNEGSKA (reference sequence). The V and J ends lost 0 bases and 5 bases respectively, with 19 bases between them. The CDR3 here is CSAREGGPSIGYGYTF. The sequenced part of the CDR3 DNA is TGCAGTGCTAGAGAGGGGGGGCCCTCTATTGGGTATGGC.

The chain's CDR3 is CASSRDILSSYDYTF. CDR3 bases read: TGTGCCAGCAGTAGGGACATCCTGAGCTCCTACGAC. This rearrangement joins TRBV2 to TRBJ1-2, with D tentatively TRBD1 (6 bases). The DNA ends 3 residues before the CDR3 does, and the rest of the CDR3 is filled in from the germline J gene. Germline V gene sequence: CDR1 SNHLY, CDR2 FYNNEI. The CDR3 extends over 15 amino acids. Full variable domain (remainder filled in from reference TRBV2 and TRBJ1-2): EPEVTQTPSHQVTQMGQEVILRCVPISNHLYFYWYRQILGQKVEFLVSFYNNEISEKSEIFDDQFSVERPDGSNFTLKIRSTKLEDSAMYFCASSRDILSSYDYTFGSGTRLTVV.

On this clone: The read gets to within 3 residues of the CDR3 end, and the germline J gene fills in the rest. The V call is TRBV12-3 or TRBV12-4, the J call TRBJ2-2; 7 bases agree with TRBD2. This CDR3 has 17 residues. V trimming: 6 bases; J trimming: 0 bases; junction bases outside the gene matches: 10. CDR3 DNA (partial): TGTGCCAGCAGGGGGCCGGGGGGACGACCGAACACCGGGGAG. Protein product: CASRGPGGRPNTGE. The whole CDR3 reads CASRGPGGRPNTGELFF.

CDR3 sequence: CASSTPEEGYEQYF. CDR3 DNA, as far as it was read: TGTGCCAGCAGTACCCCCGAGGAGGGTTACGAG. The chain uses TRBV7-6 and TRBJ2-7, with TRBD2 as a possible D gene (6 bases). Read data end 3 residues before the CDR3 end; the end is taken from the germline J gene. Germline CDR1 reads SGHVS; CDR2 reads FNYEAQ. V shed 6 bases and J shed 4 bases, with 16 bases lying between them. The CDR3 has 14 residues.

Comments on this clone: The sequenced fragment ends 3 residues before the CDR3 boundary, so the rest is inferred from the germline J gene. V usage is TRBV20-1 and J usage is TRBJ1-5; D unresolved. Germline values: CDR1 DFQATT, CDR2 SNEGSKA (reference sequence). The germline V and J ends were trimmed by 1 base and 0 bases, with 10 bases remaining between them. The CDR3 loop spans 15 amino acids. Here the CDR3 reads CSARGQENSNQPQHF. Incomplete CDR3 DNA: TGCAGTGCTAGAGGGCAGGAGAATAGCAATCAGCCC.

Details on this clone: The CDR3 end falls 3 residues outside the read, so it is completed with the germline J gene. The chain recombines TRBV4-1 with TRBJ1-1; D may be TRBD1 (6 bases). The CDR3 extends over 13 amino acids. V lost 4 bases to trimming and J lost 1 base, with 7 bases between them. Germline assignment: CDR1 MGHRA and CDR2 YSYEKL. CDR3 DNA, as far as it was read: TGCGCCAGCAGCCTGGACAGGAACACTGAA. This encodes CASSLDRNTE. The entire CDR3 is CASSLDRNTEAFF.

About this clone itself: Read sequence stops 3 residues before the CDR3 end, and the germline J gene provides the missing end. This sequence joins TRBV7-9 and TRBJ2-2; D is undetermined. The V end was cut by 3 bases, the J end by 1 base, with 6 bases between. CDR1 is SEHNR, CDR2 FQNEAQ, per germline (reference sequence). This CDR3 contains 14 residues. The DNA read from the CDR3 is TGTGCCAGCAGCTTTGTCGGGAACACCGGGGAG. Translated, it gives CASSFVGNTGE. The whole CDR3 sequence reads CASSFVGNTGELFF.